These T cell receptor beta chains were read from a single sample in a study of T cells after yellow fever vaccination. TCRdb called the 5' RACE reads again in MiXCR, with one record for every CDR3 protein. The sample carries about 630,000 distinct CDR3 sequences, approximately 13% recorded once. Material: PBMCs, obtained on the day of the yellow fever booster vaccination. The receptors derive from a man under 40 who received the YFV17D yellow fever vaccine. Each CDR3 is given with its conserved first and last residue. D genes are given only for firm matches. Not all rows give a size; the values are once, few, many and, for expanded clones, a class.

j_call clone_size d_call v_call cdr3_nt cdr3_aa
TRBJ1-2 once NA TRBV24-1 TGTGCCACCAGTGATTCGGACAGAAGCTATGGCTACACCTTC CATSDSDRSYGYTF
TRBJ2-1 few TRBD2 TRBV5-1 TGCGCCAGCAGCCCCATAGCGGGAGCGAATGAGCAGTTCTTC CASSPIAGANEQFF
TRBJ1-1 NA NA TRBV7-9 TGTGCCAGCAGCCCCACAGGCGTTCGGGGCACTGAAGCTTTCTTT CASSPTGVRGTEAFF
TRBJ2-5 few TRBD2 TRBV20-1 TGCAGTGCTAGGGGATCGGGGGGCCAAGAGACCCAGTACTTC CSARGSGGQETQYF
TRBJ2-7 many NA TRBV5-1 TGCGCCAGCAGCTTGGAAAGAGCCTACGAGCAGTACTTC CASSLERAYEQYF
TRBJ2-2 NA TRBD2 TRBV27 TGTGCCAGCAGGCCCGGGACTACCAACACCGGGGAGCTGTTTTTT CASRPGTTNTGELFF
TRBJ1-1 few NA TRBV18 TGTGCCAGCTCACCACAGGTTGGAGAAGTGAACACTGAAGCTTTCTTT CASSPQVGEVNTEAFF
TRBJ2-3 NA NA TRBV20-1 TGCAGTGCTAGGTCGGTCTTTAGCACAGATACGCAGTATTTT CSARSVFSTDTQYF
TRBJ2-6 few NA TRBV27 TGTGCCAGCAGTTTATCGTCCGCCCTCCTGGCGGCCAACGTCCTGACTTTC CASSLSSALLAANVLTF
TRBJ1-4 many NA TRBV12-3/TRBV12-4 TGTGCCAGCAGCCCTTCTGGTCAGCGAAAACTGTTTTTT CASSPSGQRKLFF
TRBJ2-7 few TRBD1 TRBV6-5 TGTGCCAGCAGTTCCTTAGGGGGCGTTAAGTGGGGCTACGAGCAGTACTTC CASSSLGGVKWGYEQYF
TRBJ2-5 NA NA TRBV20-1 TGCAGTGCTAGAAAAGAAGGGAGTGAGACCCAGTACTTC CSARKEGSETQYF
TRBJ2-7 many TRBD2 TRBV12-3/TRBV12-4 TGTGCCAGCAGTTTAGTGCGGGGGAGCTCCTACGAGCAGTACTTC CASSLVRGSSYEQYF
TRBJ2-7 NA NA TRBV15 TGTGCCACCAGCAGAGATCGGGCCTCTCCCGGGCAGTACTTC CATSRDRASPGQYF
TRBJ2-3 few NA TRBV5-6 TGTGCCAGCAGCTTAATTCAGAAAAGCACAGATACGCAGTATTTT CASSLIQKSTDTQYF
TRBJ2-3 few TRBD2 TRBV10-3 TGTGCCGTAACTAGCGGGAGAACCGATACGCAGTATTTT CAVTSGRTDTQYF
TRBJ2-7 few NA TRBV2 TGTGCCAGCAGTGAAGCGCTGGAGCAGTACTTC CASSEALEQYF
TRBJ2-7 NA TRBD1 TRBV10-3 TGTGCCATCATGGGACAGGGGGAAGAGCAGTACTTC CAIMGQGEEQYF
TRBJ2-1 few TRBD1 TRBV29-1 TGCAGCGTTGAAGATCAACAGGGGTCCTACAATGAGCAGTTCTTC CSVEDQQGSYNEQFF
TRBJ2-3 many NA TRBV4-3 TGCGCCAGCAGCCAAGGTGCAGGCCAATGGGCGCAGTATTTT CASSQGAGQWAQYF
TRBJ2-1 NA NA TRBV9 TGTGCCAGCAGCGTAGCCCGTGTGGGCAATGAGCAGTTCTTC CASSVARVGNEQFF
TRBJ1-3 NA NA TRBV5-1 TGCGCCAGCAGCTCCGACAGTATCTCTGGAAACACCATATATTTT CASSSDSISGNTIYF
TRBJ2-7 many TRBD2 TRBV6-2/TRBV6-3 TGTGCCAGCAGTTACTGGGCGGGAGCAACCTACGAGCAGTACTTC CASSYWAGATYEQYF
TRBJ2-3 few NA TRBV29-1 TGCAGCGTGAGTAACCACGATACGCAGTATTTT CSVSNHDTQYF
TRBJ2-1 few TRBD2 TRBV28 TGTGCCAGCAGTCCAGAGACTAGCGGGACTGCGGATGAGCAGTTCTTC CASSPETSGTADEQFF
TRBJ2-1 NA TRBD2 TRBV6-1 TGTGCCAGCAGTGAACAACCAGCGGGAGGGCCGTACAATGAGCAGTTCTTC CASSEQPAGGPYNEQFF
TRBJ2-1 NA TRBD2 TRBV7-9 TGTGCCAGCAGCACTAAATTAAAGCGGGAGCAGAGAAATGAGCAGTTCTTC CASSTKLKREQRNEQFF
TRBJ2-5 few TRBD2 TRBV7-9 TGTGCCAGCAGCAAGAGCGGGAGTGAGACCCAGTACTTC CASSKSGSETQYF
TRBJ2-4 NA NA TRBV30 TGTGCCTGGAGTGTAGGGCTCGCCAAAAACATTCAGTACTTC CAWSVGLAKNIQYF
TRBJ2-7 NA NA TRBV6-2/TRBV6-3 TGTGCCAGCAGTTCCAGGTCCCCCGAGCAGTACTTC CASSSRSPEQYF
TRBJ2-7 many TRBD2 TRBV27 TGTGCCAGCGGCACCAGACTAGCGGCCACCTACGAGCAGTACTTC CASGTRLAATYEQYF
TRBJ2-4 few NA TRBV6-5 TGTGCCAGCAGTTACTCGGCAGGGGAAAACATTCAGTACTTC CASSYSAGENIQYF
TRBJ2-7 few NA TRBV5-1 TGCGCCAGCAGCTTTGGACCAGGGACAATAAGCTCCTACGAGCAGTACTTC CASSFGPGTISSYEQYF
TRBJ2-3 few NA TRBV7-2 TGTGCCAGCAAAAAGGGGCCCTCGGATACGCAGTATTTT CASKKGPSDTQYF
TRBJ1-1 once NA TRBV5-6 TGTGCCAGCAGCTTTACAGACAGGGAAGCTTTCTTT CASSFTDREAFF
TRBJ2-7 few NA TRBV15 TGTGCCACCAGCAGAGCCGGGGCCTCCTACGAGCAGTACTTC CATSRAGASYEQYF
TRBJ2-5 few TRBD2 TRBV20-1 TGCAGTGCATCCGGACTAGCGGGAGAGACCCAGTACTTC CSASGLAGETQYF
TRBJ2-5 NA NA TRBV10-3 TGTGCCATCAGTGAGTCATCGTCGGGGACCCAGTACTTC CAISESSSGTQYF
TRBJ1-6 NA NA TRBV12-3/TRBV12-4 TGTGCCAGCAGTTCTGGAGGCCACGTATGGAATTCACCCCTCCACTTT CASSSGGHVWNSPLHF
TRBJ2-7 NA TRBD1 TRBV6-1 TGTGCCAGCAGATCAGGACAGGGGGGATACGAGCAGTACTTC CASRSGQGGYEQYF
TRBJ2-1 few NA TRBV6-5 TGTGCCAGCAGTTACTCACGTTTGGGCAATGAGCAGTTCTTC CASSYSRLGNEQFF
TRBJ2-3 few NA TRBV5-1 TGCGCCAGCAGCTCCACCCCAGGGACCGCAGATACGCAGTATTTT CASSSTPGTADTQYF
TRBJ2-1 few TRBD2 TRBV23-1 TGCGCCAGCAGTCAGGGACTAGCGGGAGTCCCGTTCTTC CASSQGLAGVPFF